This T cell receptor (beta chain) originates from a study of T-cell reconstitution after alpha-beta-depleted transplantation in children. Study-level points and caveats: T-cell counts and diversity at one year post-transplant came mainly from newly produced T cells. At day 60, the high TCRbeta diversity found in some patients originated from recipient T cells and thymic progenitors that had survived. About two months after transplant, alpha-beta T cells reportedly came from several hundred expanded graft clones.

This CDR3 has 11 residues. Trimming shortened V by 6 bases and J by 10 bases, and 10 bases separated the two germline ends. Germline V gene lookup returns CDR1 SNHLY and CDR2 FYNNEI. This clonotype was observed many times. Its target is not known. A TCRbeta library incorporating unique molecular identifiers was prepared. TCRdb re-analysed the PCR reads in MiXCR, keeping a single row per CDR3 protein. The sample holds some 180,000 distinct CDR3 sequences, about 7% seen once. The starting material was PBMCs, obtained before TCRalphabeta/CD19-depleted stem cell transplant. The sequence derives from a boy aged 2 to 10 with acute lymphoblastic leukemia, due to receive a stem cell transplant. The rearrangement links TRBV2 to TRBJ2-1; D unresolved. CDR3 loop: CASSPDWEQFF. Here the CDR3 DNA reads TGTGCCAGCAGCCCCGACTGGGAGCAGTTCTTC.